The text below deals with one T cell receptor beta chain. This record comes from a study of blood T cell repertoires in COVID-19. About the research overall: COVID-19 samples, acute and convalescent, were from the United States, Italy and Spain. PBMCs, B-cell-depleted T cells, or T cells were the source of the cDNA or gDNA that made up the material.

As processed by the authors: Amplified reference gene primers provided the basis for estimating nucleated cell counts. The protocol was immunoSEQ multiplex PCR, while the TCRdb copy is restricted to in-frame clones and leaves out a portion. That table gives V, J and clone size, and the DNA gave D and trimming. The profile shows about 180,000 clones, approximately 83% of them singletons. V lost 5 bases and J lost 7; bases outside the gene matches: 11. The CDR3 is made up of 17 amino acids. Germline V gives CDR1 SGHNT, CDR2 YENEEA. This chain connects TRBV11-3 to TRBJ2-1; 13 bases align to TRBD2. Sample: peripheral blood. This sequence was found in a human donor in a cohort sampled during active COVID-19. In DNA, the CDR3 is TGTGCCAGCAGCCCCCGGACTAGCGGGAGAGAATTGAATGAGCAGTTCTTC. Protein: CASSPRTSGRELNEQFF.